Listed here are 26 T cell receptor beta chains from one sample, sequenced in a study of beta chain features in type 1 diabetes. Sequencing targeted expressed TCRB transcripts, as all isolated RNA had been reverse transcribed. Clones were read by immunoSEQ multiplex PCR, and TCRdb kept only the in-frame ones, dropping some. The sample contains 240,000 or so clones, about 30% of which appear only once. Input material: central memory CD4+ T cells from blood. The receptors come from a man aged 25 to 40 in good health.

This clone turned up a few times. V is TRBV30 and J is TRBJ1-5; TRBD1 is a possible D gene (5 bases). Germline V gene data show CDR1 as GTSNPN and CDR2 as SVGIG (reference sequence). The CDR3 has 12 amino acids. The germline V and J ends were trimmed by 7 bases and 0 bases, with 7 bases remaining between them. The CDR3 reads CALGDSNQPQHF. CDR3 bases: TGTGCCTTGGGGGATAGCAATCAGCCCCAGCATTTT.

This clone turned up a few times. Other nucleotide sequences in the sample specify the same CDR3. The DNA of the CDR3 is TGTGCCATCAGTGAGTCGGGGTACAATGAGCAGTTCTTC. It codes for CAISESGYNEQFF. V gene TRBV10-3 combines with J gene TRBJ2-1, with D unclear. CDR1 ENHRY and CDR2 SYGVKD come from the germline V gene. V lost 0 bases, J lost 4 bases, and 4 bases lay in between. The CDR3 runs 13 residues.

The CDR3 DNA is TGTGCCAGCAGCCTCCCCGGGGTAGCGGGAGTAGGAGAGACCCAGTACTTC. This translates into CASSLPGVAGVGETQYF. V and J are TRBV5-4 and TRBJ2-5; 9 nucleotides agree with TRBD2. Looked up from germline, CDR1 is SGHNT and CDR2 is YYREEE (reference sequence). This CDR3 region has 17 residues. The ends lost 4 bases at V and 4 bases at J; junction bases unmatched: 14.

V and J are TRBV2 and TRBJ1-4; D is ambiguous. Looked up from germline, CDR1 is SNHLY and CDR2 is FYNNEI. V lost 3 bases to trimming and J lost 7 bases, with 9 bases between them. This CDR3 region has 13 residues. The CDR3 bases are TGTGCCAGCAGTGAGAAAGCTGGTGAAAAACTGTTTTTT. It codes for CASSEKAGEKLFF.

This chain connects TRBV2 to TRBJ2-7; D ambiguous. Germline-derived CDR1 and CDR2 are SNHLY and FYNNEI. The germline V and J ends were trimmed by 6 bases and 3 bases, with 6 bases remaining between them. This CDR3 region has 11 residues. CDR3 region: CASSYRYEQYF. The CDR3, as DNA: TGTGCCAGCAGCTACCGCTACGAGCAGTACTTC.

The rearrangement links TRBV18 to TRBJ2-5; 8 bases agree with TRBD2. This CDR3 contains 17 residues. V trimming: 3 bases; J trimming: 2 bases; junction bases outside the gene matches: 11. The germline V gene has CDR1 KGHSH and CDR2 LQKENI. CDR3 protein: CASSPRAVAGNQETQYF. The CDR3 coding sequence is TGTGCCAGCTCACCCCGGGCAGTAGCGGGGAATCAAGAGACCCAGTACTTC.

The chain is built from TRBV6-6 and TRBJ1-1; no definite D call. CDR3 length: 12 amino acids. V lost 5 bases and J lost 10, with 14 bases in between. Germline V gives CDR1 MNHNY, CDR2 SVGAGI (reference sequence). The CDR3: CASSPGKSVAFF. Here the CDR3 DNA reads TGTGCCAGCAGTCCTGGGAAGAGCGTAGCTTTCTTT.

The V gene is TRBV14, the J gene TRBJ2-2; 7 positions match TRBD1. The ends lost 5 bases at V and 6 bases at J; junction bases unmatched: 3. The CDR3 contains 13 residues. CDR1 SGHDN and CDR2 FVKESK come from the germline V gene. The CDR3 DNA reads as TGTGCCAGCAGCTTCCAGGGGGCCGGGGAGCTGTTTTTT. This gives the protein CASSFQGAGELFF.

The rearrangement links TRBV29-1 to TRBJ1-5; maybe TRBD1 (6 bases). CDR1 is SQVTM, CDR2 ANQGSEA, per germline. This CDR3 has 13 amino acids. Trimming took off 6 bases at V and 6 bases at J, with 15 bases between the two ends. The DNA for the CDR3 is TGCAGCGTCTACACAGGGCTGGGTCAGCCCCAGCATTTT. Its protein product is CSVYTGLGQPQHF. Full variable domain (outside the CDR3, taken from reference TRBV29-1 and TRBJ1-5): SAVISQKPSRDICQRGTSLTIQCQVDSQVTMMFWYRQQPGQSLTLIATANQGSEATYESGFVIDKFPISRPNLTFSTLTVSNMSPEDSSIYLCSVYTGLGQPQHFGDGTRLSIL.

This clone was counted once. CDR3 DNA sequence: TGTGCCAGCAGCTTAGAGGGGTCGGGGCTTAATCAGCCCCAGCATTTT. This sequence encodes CASSLEGSGLNQPQHF. The chain recombines TRBV7-8 with TRBJ1-5; possible D gene TRBD1, 5 bases. The CDR3 spans 16 residues. V was cut by 1 base and J by 4 bases, with 14 bases left in between. CDR1 and CDR2 from the germline V gene are SGHVS and FQNEAQ.

This sequence joins TRBV18 and TRBJ2-2; D perhaps matches TRBD1 (6 bases). The CDR3 consists of 15 residues. V was cut by 4 bases and J by 2 bases, with 11 bases left in between. Germline V CDR1 and CDR2: KGHSH, LQKENI. The CDR3 region has the DNA TGTGCCAGCTCACGTGGGACACTAAACACCGGGGAGCTGTTTTTT. This sequence encodes CASSRGTLNTGELFF. The whole variable domain, filled in from reference TRBV18 and TRBJ2-2, reads NAGVMQNPRHLVRRRGQEARLRCSPMKGHSHVYWYRQLPEEGLKFMVYLQKENIIDESGMPKERFSAEFPKEGPSILRIQQVVRGDSAAYFCASSRGTLNTGELFFGEGSRLTVL.

This chain connects TRBV19 to TRBJ2-4; D is unresolved. The germline CDR1 and CDR2 sequences are LNHDA and SQIVND (reference sequence). The CDR3 covers 15 residues. V dropped 4 bases and J dropped 2 bases, with 12 bases sitting between them. The CDR3 DNA follows: TGTGCCAGTAGTACCATAACAGAAACCAAAAACATTCAGTACTTC. Residues: CASSTITETKNIQYF. The whole variable domain, remainder taken from reference TRBV19 and TRBJ2-4, is DGGITQSPKYLFRKEGQNVTLSCEQNLNHDAMYWYRQDPGQGLRLIYYSQIVNDFQKGDIAEGYSVSREKKESFPLTVTSAQKNPTAFYLCASSTITETKNIQYFGAGTRLSVL.

The table lists this clone with a count of one. The V gene is TRBV9, the J gene TRBJ1-2; D perhaps matches TRBD1 (5 bases). This CDR3 spans 14 amino acids. Trimming took 4 bases from V and 4 from J, leaving 14 bases between them. Germline-derived CDR1 and CDR2 are SGDLS and YYNGEE. Written as DNA, the CDR3 is TGTGCCAGCAGCTTAATCGGACAAAGCTATGGCTACACCTTC. Encoded protein: CASSLIGQSYGYTF.

This chain links TRBV30 with TRBJ2-5, with TRBD1 matching 12 bases. V was pared by 1 base and J by 5 bases, with 5 bases of the junction left unmatched. CDR1 GTSNPN and CDR2 SVGIG come from the germline V gene (reference sequence). The CDR3 extends over 15 amino acids. CDR3 DNA: TGTGCCTGGAGTGCCGGGACAGGGGGCCGGGAGACCCAGTACTTC. This translates into CAWSAGTGGRETQYF. The full variable domain, rest sourced from reference TRBV30 and TRBJ2-5, is SQTIHQWPATLVQPVGSPLSLECTVEGTSNPNLYWYRQAAGRGLQLLFYSVGIGQISSEVPQNLSASRPQDRQFILSSKKLLLSDSGFYLCAWSAGTGGRETQYFGPGTRLLVL.

This chain links TRBV18 with TRBJ1-1, with TRBD1 identical over 7 bases. Looked up from germline, CDR1 is KGHSH and CDR2 is LQKENI. Trimming at V came to 3 bases and at J to 6 bases, leaving 13 bases not matched to a gene. The CDR3 has 16 amino acids. As DNA, the CDR3 is TGTGCCAGCTCACCGGTGGCGACAGGGTGGGAGGCTGAAGCTTTCTTT. Its protein product is CASSPVATGWEAEAFF.

This chain uses TRBV11-3 with TRBJ2-3, with a weak D call TRBD2 (5 bases). Germline values: CDR1 SGHNT, CDR2 YENEEA. Trimming cost V 5 bases and J 2 bases, with 11 bases left between them. This CDR3 has 14 amino acids. The CDR3 sequence is CASSAGGLTDTQYF. For the CDR3, the DNA is TGTGCCAGCAGCGCGGGCGGGCTCACAGATACGCAGTATTTT.

This clone was found a few times. Compared with germline, one end of the junction differs, possibly owing to a read error. The chain couples TRBV11-2 to TRBJ2-7, with 8 bases aligning to TRBD1. CDR3 length: 13 residues. Germline values: CDR1 SGHAT, CDR2 FQNNGV. This CDR3 is CASSLDRGQGYNF. CDR3 coding DNA: TGTGCCAGCAGCTTAGACCGAGGACAGGGTTATAACTTC.

V gene TRBV30 combines with J gene TRBJ2-5; D unclear. Per germline, CDR1 GTSNPN and CDR2 SVGIG (reference sequence). V dropped 3 bases and J dropped 4 bases, with 6 bases sitting between them. The CDR3 length is 11 residues. CDR3 loop: CAWSFGETQYF. CDR3 DNA sequence: TGTGCCTGGAGCTTCGGAGAGACCCAGTACTTC.

The rearrangement links TRBV18 to TRBJ2-3; TRBD2 is a possible D gene (5 bases). The CDR3 length is 16 residues. Germline CDR1 KGHSH, CDR2 LQKENI. Between the trimmed V and J ends, which lost 4 bases and 0 bases, there was a span of 14 bases. Here the CDR3 reads CASSLQAASSTDTQYF. As DNA, the CDR3 is TGTGCCAGCTCACTACAAGCGGCCTCCAGCACAGATACGCAGTATTTT.

This clone came up a few times. The rearrangement links TRBV5-6 to TRBJ1-4; 10 nucleotides line up with TRBD1. Germline V CDR1 and CDR2: SGHDT, YYEEEE. The CDR3 covers 14 residues. Losses at the gene ends were 3 bases for V and 7 bases for J; bases not matched to a gene: 3. The CDR3 reads CASSWGQGSEKLFF. In nucleotides, the CDR3 is TGTGCCAGCAGCTGGGGACAGGGGAGTGAAAAACTGTTTTTT.

The table lists this clone with a few counts. A single base is all that separates this from a far larger clone, so a read error is likely. The sample contains more than one DNA sequence encoding this CDR3. The chain uses TRBV28 and TRBJ2-6; D may match TRBD1 or TRBD2 (5 bases each). The CDR3 runs 15 residues. Trimming took off 8 bases at V and 3 bases at J, with 14 bases between the two ends. Germline V gene sequence: CDR1 MDHEN, CDR2 SYDVKM. The CDR3 bases are TGTGCCAGCCGCCCCGAGGGGCTTGGGGCCAACGTCCTGACTTTC. Its protein is CASRPEGLGANVLTF.

This clone was detected a few times. V and J are TRBV7-2 and TRBJ2-3; D perhaps matches TRBD2 (6 bases). V was clipped by 1 base and J by 2 bases, with 10 bases between them. Germline CDR1 and CDR2: SGHTA and FQGNSA. The CDR3 runs 15 residues. DNA of the CDR3: TGTGCCAGCAGCTTAGACGGGAGAGTCACAGATACGCAGTATTTT. Its translation: CASSLDGRVTDTQYF.

The chain couples TRBV6-1 to TRBJ2-5; TRBD1 agrees at 9 bases. CDR1 is MNHNS and CDR2 is SASEGT in the germline V gene. V shed 5 bases and J 4 bases; nucleotides not matched to a gene: 8. The length of the CDR3 is 15 residues. CDR3 in DNA: TGTGCCAGCAGTAAAAACACAGGGGGCGGAGAGACCCAGTACTTC. Translated, it gives CASSKNTGGGETQYF.

The V call is TRBV4-3, the J call TRBJ2-2, with D maybe TRBD2 (5 bases). The CDR3 is 15 amino acids. Trimming left V 1 base short and J 2 bases short, with 8 bases between. CDR1 is LGHNA, CDR2 YSLEER, per germline. CDR3 loop: CASSQGEYNTGELFF. CDR3 in DNA: TGCGCCAGCAGCCAAGGGGAGTACAACACCGGGGAGCTGTTTTTT.

V is TRBV6-5 and J is TRBJ1-1; TRBD1 matches at 8 bases. The germline CDR1 and CDR2 sequences are MNHEY and SVGAGI. This CDR3 is 14 amino acids long. Trimming cost V 0 bases and J 3 bases; bases outside gene matches: 0. The CDR3 protein is CASSYSTGDTEAFF. CDR3 in DNA: TGTGCCAGCAGTTACTCGACAGGGGACACTGAAGCTTTCTTT.

V usage is TRBV7-9 and J usage is TRBJ1-5, with D possibly matching TRBD1 (5 bases). Trimming cost V 6 bases and J 10 bases, with 19 bases left between them. Looked up from germline, CDR1 is SEHNR and CDR2 is FQNEAQ (reference sequence). This CDR3 contains 14 residues. In DNA form, the CDR3 reads TGTGCCAGCAGTTCCGGCCAGGGCCCAGGTCCCCAGCATTTT. Its translation: CASSSGQGPGPQHF.